A selection of T cell receptor beta chains follows, all from one sample in a study of T cells after yellow fever vaccination. Each CDR3 protein gets one entry after TCRdb re-called the 5' RACE reads with MiXCR. The data contain just under 600,000 distinct CDR3 sequences, approximately 13% of them singletons. The starting material was PBMCs, obtained on the day of the yellow fever booster vaccination. Source of these receptors: a man aged 25 to 40 who received the YFV17D yellow fever vaccine. Each CDR3 is given with its conserved first and last residue. The D gene is left open where the match is weak. Size is omitted from some rows. Given values are once, few, many or a class for expanded clones.

d_gene: TRBD1
j_gene: TRBJ2-2
v_gene: TRBV30
abundance: many
CDR3aa: CAWTTGTGINTGELFF
CDR3nt: TGTGCCTGGACAACCGGGACAGGCATTAACACCGGGGAGCTGTTTTTT

d_gene: NA
j_gene: TRBJ2-7
v_gene: TRBV29-1
abundance: NA
CDR3aa: CSHRMGREQYF
CDR3nt: TGCAGCCATCGAATGGGGCGGGAGCAGTACTTC

d_gene: TRBD2
j_gene: TRBJ2-1
v_gene: TRBV28
abundance: few
CDR3aa: CASRGAGSYNEQFF
CDR3nt: TGTGCCAGCAGGGGAGCGGGATCCTACAATGAGCAGTTCTTC

d_gene: NA
j_gene: TRBJ2-7
v_gene: TRBV5-6
abundance: few
CDR3aa: CASSLKIQVPEQYF
CDR3nt: TGTGCCAGCAGCTTAAAGATACAGGTTCCCGAGCAGTACTTC

d_gene: TRBD1
j_gene: TRBJ2-5
v_gene: TRBV4-3
abundance: NA
CDR3aa: CASSQVHGTGEETQYF
CDR3nt: TGCGCCAGCAGCCAGGTACACGGGACAGGAGAAGAGACCCAGTACTTC

d_gene: NA
j_gene: TRBJ2-7
v_gene: TRBV5-1
abundance: few
CDR3aa: CARGRHREDEQYF
CDR3nt: TGCGCCAGAGGGCGGCACAGGGAGGACGAGCAGTACTTC

d_gene: NA
j_gene: TRBJ2-7
v_gene: TRBV20-1
abundance: few
CDR3aa: CSGRGAITYEQYF
CDR3nt: TGCAGTGGGAGAGGGGCCATAACCTACGAGCAGTACTTC

d_gene: TRBD1
j_gene: TRBJ2-5
v_gene: TRBV20-1
abundance: NA
CDR3aa: CSARGQGAPQETQYF
CDR3nt: TGCAGTGCTAGAGGGCAGGGGGCTCCACAAGAGACCCAGTACTTC

d_gene: NA
j_gene: TRBJ2-7
v_gene: TRBV12-3/TRBV12-4
abundance: NA
CDR3aa: CASSVWPQGTYEQYF
CDR3nt: TGTGCCAGCAGTGTCTGGCCCCAAGGGACCTACGAGCAGTACTTC

d_gene: TRBD2
j_gene: TRBJ2-5
v_gene: TRBV10-3
abundance: NA
CDR3aa: CAIRPGLAIQETQYF
CDR3nt: TGTGCCATCAGGCCGGGACTAGCGATACAAGAGACCCAGTACTTC

d_gene: TRBD1
j_gene: TRBJ2-3
v_gene: TRBV5-1
abundance: few
CDR3aa: CASSPYPEQGGSDTQYF
CDR3nt: TGCGCCAGCAGCCCCTACCCCGAACAGGGGGGTTCAGATACGCAGTATTTT

d_gene: NA
j_gene: TRBJ2-2
v_gene: TRBV18
abundance: NA
CDR3aa: CATSLAPQAGELFF
CDR3nt: TGTGCCACCTCACTAGCCCCCCAAGCCGGGGAGCTGTTTTTT

d_gene: NA
j_gene: TRBJ2-1
v_gene: TRBV5-6
abundance: NA
CDR3aa: CASSLRVSSSYNEQFF
CDR3nt: TGTGCCAGCAGCTTAAGGGTATCGAGCTCCTACAATGAGCAGTTCTTC

d_gene: TRBD1
j_gene: TRBJ2-7
v_gene: TRBV2
abundance: NA
CDR3aa: CASSEAGQANYEQYF
CDR3nt: TGTGCCAGCAGTGAAGCGGGACAGGCAAACTACGAGCAGTACTTC

d_gene: NA
j_gene: TRBJ1-1
v_gene: TRBV14
abundance: NA
CDR3aa: CASSRSSETEAFF
CDR3nt: TGTGCCAGCAGTAGATCCTCCGAGACTGAAGCTTTCTTT

d_gene: NA
j_gene: TRBJ2-3
v_gene: TRBV12-3/TRBV12-4
abundance: NA
CDR3aa: CASGSFTDTQYF
CDR3nt: TGTGCCAGCGGATCCTTCACAGATACGCAGTATTTT

d_gene: TRBD1
j_gene: TRBJ2-5
v_gene: TRBV5-1
abundance: NA
CDR3aa: CASSVTGVGETQYF
CDR3nt: TGCGCCAGCAGCGTGACAGGGGTCGGAGAGACCCAGTACTTC

d_gene: TRBD1
j_gene: TRBJ2-7
v_gene: TRBV28
abundance: few
CDR3aa: CASLGVFVRDRGYPYEQYF
CDR3nt: TGTGCCAGTTTGGGAGTCTTTGTCCGGGACAGGGGATACCCCTACGAGCAGTACTTC

d_gene: TRBD1
j_gene: TRBJ1-4
v_gene: TRBV7-9
abundance: many
CDR3aa: CASSPTGGTVNEKLFF
CDR3nt: TGTGCCAGCAGCCCCACCGGGGGGACAGTAAATGAAAAACTGTTTTTT

d_gene: TRBD1
j_gene: TRBJ1-1
v_gene: TRBV4-1
abundance: few
CDR3aa: CASRQTGTVNTEAFF
CDR3nt: TGCGCCAGCAGACAAACCGGGACAGTAAACACTGAAGCTTTCTTT

d_gene: NA
j_gene: TRBJ2-1
v_gene: TRBV28
abundance: few
CDR3aa: CASSPAGLYNEQFF
CDR3nt: TGTGCCAGCAGCCCCGCGGGCCTCTACAATGAGCAGTTCTTC

d_gene: NA
j_gene: TRBJ2-7
v_gene: TRBV7-6
abundance: many
CDR3aa: CASSPDNTYEQYF
CDR3nt: TGTGCCAGCAGCCCGGACAACACCTACGAGCAGTACTTC

d_gene: TRBD2
j_gene: TRBJ2-1
v_gene: TRBV20-1
abundance: NA
CDR3aa: CSARPVSGSKVDEQFF
CDR3nt: TGCAGTGCTAGACCAGTTAGCGGGAGTAAGGTCGATGAGCAGTTCTTC

d_gene: TRBD1
j_gene: TRBJ2-7
v_gene: TRBV4-3
abundance: NA
CDR3aa: CASSHNTPGQGSYEQYF
CDR3nt: TGCGCCAGCAGCCACAATACGCCGGGACAGGGCTCCTACGAGCAGTACTTC

d_gene: NA
j_gene: TRBJ1-5
v_gene: TRBV12-3/TRBV12-4
abundance: few
CDR3aa: CASSLDVQNQPQHF
CDR3nt: TGTGCCAGCAGTTTAGACGTTCAGAATCAGCCCCAGCATTTT

d_gene: NA
j_gene: TRBJ1-1
v_gene: TRBV7-2
abundance: NA
CDR3aa: CASSLGPQGTEAFF
CDR3nt: TGTGCCAGCAGCTTAGGTCCACAGGGAACTGAAGCTTTCTTT

d_gene: NA
j_gene: TRBJ2-7
v_gene: TRBV12-3/TRBV12-4
abundance: many
CDR3aa: CASSRLSSYEQYF
CDR3nt: TGTGCCAGCAGCAGATTAAGCTCCTACGAGCAGTACTTC

d_gene: NA
j_gene: TRBJ2-3
v_gene: TRBV7-2
abundance: NA
CDR3aa: CASTKQSRVATDTQYF
CDR3nt: TGTGCCAGCACCAAACAGAGTAGGGTGGCCACAGATACGCAGTATTTT

d_gene: NA
j_gene: TRBJ2-1
v_gene: TRBV11-1
abundance: few
CDR3aa: CASSLGARTGTQFF
CDR3nt: TGTGCCAGCAGCTTAGGGGCTCGGACGGGAACTCAGTTCTTC

d_gene: NA
j_gene: TRBJ2-1
v_gene: TRBV7-2
abundance: few
CDR3aa: CASSSRQGGYNEQFF
CDR3nt: TGTGCCAGCAGCTCCCGACAGGGAGGATACAATGAGCAGTTCTTC

d_gene: NA
j_gene: TRBJ1-6
v_gene: TRBV7-9
abundance: few
CDR3aa: CASSSTEDSPLHF
CDR3nt: TGTGCCAGCAGCTCGACGGAAGATTCACCCCTCCACTTT

d_gene: NA
j_gene: TRBJ2-1
v_gene: TRBV18
abundance: NA
CDR3aa: CASSPQKGGYNEQFF
CDR3nt: TGTGCCAGCTCACCACAGAAGGGGGGATACAATGAGCAGTTCTTC

d_gene: NA
j_gene: TRBJ1-5
v_gene: TRBV3-1
abundance: NA
CDR3aa: CASSMRGASQPQHF
CDR3nt: TGTGCCAGCAGCATGCGGGGGGCGAGTCAGCCCCAGCATTTT

d_gene: NA
j_gene: TRBJ2-7
v_gene: TRBV30
abundance: NA
CDR3aa: CAIDTGTYEQYF
CDR3nt: TGTGCCATAGACACGGGGACCTACGAGCAGTACTTC

d_gene: NA
j_gene: TRBJ2-1
v_gene: TRBV25-1
abundance: many
CDR3aa: CASSRGQHDYNEQFF
CDR3nt: TGTGCCAGCAGCCGAGGACAGCACGACTACAATGAGCAGTTCTTC

d_gene: NA
j_gene: TRBJ2-4
v_gene: TRBV20-1
abundance: NA
CDR3aa: CSARKGLAKNIQYF
CDR3nt: TGCAGTGCTCGCAAGGGCCTAGCCAAAAACATTCAGTACTTC

d_gene: NA
j_gene: TRBJ1-4
v_gene: TRBV9
abundance: NA
CDR3aa: CASSGGVGSATNEKLFF
CDR3nt: TGTGCCAGCAGCGGTGGCGTGGGGTCCGCAACTAATGAAAAACTGTTTTTT

d_gene: TRBD1
j_gene: TRBJ2-7
v_gene: TRBV7-9
abundance: many
CDR3aa: CASSSSSGTEPYEQYF
CDR3nt: TGTGCCAGCAGCTCTAGCTCCGGGACAGAACCCTACGAGCAGTACTTC

d_gene: TRBD1
j_gene: TRBJ2-7
v_gene: TRBV4-1
abundance: NA
CDR3aa: CASSQVHRGHTNEQYF
CDR3nt: TGCGCCAGCAGCCAAGTTCACAGGGGACATACGAACGAGCAGTACTTC

d_gene: TRBD2
j_gene: TRBJ2-5
v_gene: TRBV18
abundance: few
CDR3aa: CASSRPSGREQETQYF
CDR3nt: TGTGCCAGCTCACGACCTAGCGGGAGGGAGCAAGAGACCCAGTACTTC

d_gene: NA
j_gene: TRBJ2-4
v_gene: TRBV6-2/TRBV6-3
abundance: NA
CDR3aa: CASSYSAGAKNIQYF
CDR3nt: TGTGCCAGCAGTTACTCGGCGGGAGCCAAAAACATTCAGTACTTC

d_gene: NA
j_gene: TRBJ2-1
v_gene: TRBV12-3/TRBV12-4
abundance: few
CDR3aa: CASSLEVRGSGTSVWQFF
CDR3nt: TGTGCCAGCAGTTTAGAGGTTCGGGGGTCCGGGACCTCCGTGTGGCAGTTCTTC

d_gene: TRBD2
j_gene: TRBJ2-1
v_gene: TRBV27
abundance: few
CDR3aa: CASSPRLAGGNYNYNEQFF
CDR3nt: TGTGCCAGCAGCCCCCGACTAGCGGGAGGAAATTATAATTACAATGAGCAGTTCTTC

d_gene: NA
j_gene: TRBJ2-1
v_gene: TRBV29-1
abundance: few
CDR3aa: CSVGSGGVRNNEQFF
CDR3nt: TGCAGCGTTGGATCTGGGGGCGTTCGCAACAATGAGCAGTTCTTC

d_gene: TRBD2
j_gene: TRBJ2-2
v_gene: TRBV9
abundance: few
CDR3aa: CASSDLAENTGELFF
CDR3nt: TGTGCCAGCAGCGATCTAGCGGAGAACACCGGGGAGCTGTTTTTT

d_gene: NA
j_gene: TRBJ2-1
v_gene: TRBV7-8
abundance: NA
CDR3aa: CASSFSRPNPYNEQFF
CDR3nt: TGTGCCAGCAGCTTTAGTCGGCCGAACCCTTACAATGAGCAGTTCTTC

d_gene: NA
j_gene: TRBJ1-5
v_gene: TRBV12-3/TRBV12-4
abundance: many
CDR3aa: CASSLTSNQPQHF
CDR3nt: TGTGCCAGCAGTTTGACCAGCAATCAGCCCCAGCATTTT

d_gene: TRBD2
j_gene: TRBJ2-7
v_gene: TRBV7-2
abundance: NA
CDR3aa: CASSFQAGDYPPHEQYF
CDR3nt: TGTGCCAGCAGCTTTCAAGCGGGAGATTACCCACCCCACGAGCAGTACTTC

d_gene: TRBD1
j_gene: TRBJ1-1
v_gene: TRBV6-2/TRBV6-3
abundance: NA
CDR3aa: CASSYRQGSMNTEAFF
CDR3nt: TGTGCCAGCAGTTATCGACAGGGGTCAATGAACACTGAAGCTTTCTTT

d_gene: NA
j_gene: TRBJ1-2
v_gene: TRBV10-3
abundance: NA
CDR3aa: CAISEMTFGYTF
CDR3nt: TGTGCCATCAGTGAGATGACATTTGGCTACACCTTC

d_gene: NA
j_gene: TRBJ1-2
v_gene: TRBV27
abundance: few
CDR3aa: CASSPPGTPNYGYTF
CDR3nt: TGTGCCAGCAGCCCCCCAGGAACTCCTAACTATGGCTACACCTTC

d_gene: TRBD1
j_gene: TRBJ1-1
v_gene: TRBV20-1
abundance: few
CDR3aa: CSARTGVSEAFF
CDR3nt: TGCAGTGCTAGGACAGGGGTGTCTGAAGCTTTCTTT

d_gene: NA
j_gene: TRBJ2-1
v_gene: TRBV24-1
abundance: few
CDR3aa: CATSDFRKPYNEQFF
CDR3nt: TGTGCCACCAGTGATTTTCGAAAGCCCTACAATGAGCAGTTCTTC

d_gene: NA
j_gene: TRBJ2-7
v_gene: TRBV7-2
abundance: NA
CDR3aa: CASSPRARSSYEQYF
CDR3nt: TGTGCCAGCAGCCCCCGCGCGAGAAGCTCCTACGAGCAGTACTTC

d_gene: NA
j_gene: TRBJ2-3
v_gene: TRBV30
abundance: NA
CDR3aa: CAWSVSELTDTQYF
CDR3nt: TGTGCCTGGAGTGTATCGGAGCTGACAGATACGCAGTATTTT